The next 5 T cell receptor beta chains were all read from a single sample in a study of post-analysis software for immune sequencing data. Regarding the study as a whole: TRBV5-6, TRBV5-1 and TRBV20-1 were among a handful of TRBV segments more frequent in patients than controls.

Libraries were made from TCR beta cDNA, and they carried unique molecular identifiers. Each CDR3 protein gets one entry after TCRdb re-called the PCR reads with MiXCR. The sample shows 650,000 to 900,000 distinct CDR3 sequences, 46% of them seen only once. Their recognized antigens are unknown. Sample: blood. These receptors originate from a girl between 10 and 17 years old with multiple sclerosis.

V and J are TRBV5-1 and TRBJ1-3, with a possible D match to TRBD1 (5 bases). Looked up from germline, CDR1 is SGHRS and CDR2 is YFSETQ. The CDR3 length is 16 residues. With 0 bases removed from V and 4 bases from J, the gap between germline ends came to 14 bases. The CDR3 protein is CASSLAPPDNGNTIYF. Here the CDR3 DNA reads TGCGCCAGCAGCTTGGCCCCCCCGGACAACGGAAACACCATATATTTT.

V and J are TRBV20-1 and TRBJ2-1; 12 positions match TRBD2. J was trimmed by 1 base and V by 7 bases; bases with no gene match: 11. Germline lookup yields CDR1 DFQATT and CDR2 SNEGSKA (reference sequence). The CDR3 is made up of 17 amino acids. The CDR3 sequence: CSVPGLAGRDSYNEQFF. The CDR3 nucleotides read TGCAGTGTCCCGGGACTAGCGGGTCGAGATTCCTACAATGAGCAGTTCTTC.

The chain recombines TRBV7-2 with TRBJ1-2, with D hard to call. V lost 3 bases and J 8 bases, leaving 10 bases between the germline ends. This CDR3 region has 12 residues. Per the germline V gene, CDR1 is SGHTA and CDR2 is FQGNSA. The CDR3 spells CASSFLREGYTF. CDR3 bases: TGTGCCAGCAGCTTTCTGAGGGAAGGCTACACCTTC.

The gene calls are TRBV20-1 and TRBJ2-4; D may correspond to TRBD1 or TRBD2 (6 bases each). The CDR3 is 16 residues long. V lost 0 bases and J 0 bases, leaving 12 bases between the germline ends. Germline lookup yields CDR1 DFQATT and CDR2 SNEGSKA (reference sequence). CDR3 region: CSARDTGASAKNIQYF. As DNA, the CDR3 is TGCAGTGCTAGAGATACGGGGGCATCAGCCAAAAACATTCAGTACTTC.

This chain links TRBV9 with TRBJ1-2; a weak D match, TRBD1 (6 bases). The CDR3 runs to 14 residues. V was cut by 4 bases and J by 5 bases, with 15 bases left in between. Germline CDR1 is SGDLS and CDR2 is YYNGEE. The CDR3: CASSKAGTLYGYTF. The CDR3 bases are TGTGCCAGCAGCAAAGCCGGGACACTGTATGGCTACACCTTC.